This T cell receptor beta chain appears in the sequencing data of a study of neurological immune-mediated disorders. As for the study in general: Multiple sclerosis patients numbered some 34, with some 31 relapsing-remitting and 3 secondary progressive. General study findings and limits: Expanded clones shared no identical CDR3 amino acid sequences across subjects, which suggested private TCR-beta repertoires in all groups.

V lost 4 bases to trimming and J lost 9 bases, with 21 bases between them. Looked up from germline, CDR1 is KGHSY and CDR2 is FQNENV. The CDR3 loop spans 15 amino acids. This clonotype was detected ten times or more. The antigen remains undetermined. 5'RACE generated cDNA with 10-nucleotide random UMIs. Each CDR3 protein gets one entry after TCRdb re-called the 5' RACE reads with MiXCR. The data hold roughly 70,000 distinct CDR3 sequences, with roughly 3.9% observed a single time. The clonotype comes from a man aged 25 to 45 with multiple sclerosis. Input material: PBMCs. The V call is TRBV16, the J call TRBJ1-2; D not certain. Written as DNA, the CDR3 is TGTGCCAGCAGCCCGCCCACCCTGGCTATGCTGAGCTACACCTTC. Its protein product is CASSPPTLAMLSYTF.